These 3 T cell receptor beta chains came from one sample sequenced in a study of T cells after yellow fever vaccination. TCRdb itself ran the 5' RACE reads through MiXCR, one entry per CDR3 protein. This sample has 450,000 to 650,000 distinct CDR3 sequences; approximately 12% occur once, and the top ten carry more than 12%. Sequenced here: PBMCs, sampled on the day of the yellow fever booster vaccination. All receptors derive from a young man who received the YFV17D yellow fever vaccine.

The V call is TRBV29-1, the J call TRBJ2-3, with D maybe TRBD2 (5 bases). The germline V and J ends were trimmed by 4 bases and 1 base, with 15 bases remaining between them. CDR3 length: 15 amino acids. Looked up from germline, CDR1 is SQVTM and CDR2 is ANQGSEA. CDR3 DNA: TGCAGCGTTGTACCCTTAGAGAGGGGCACAGATACGCAGTATTTT. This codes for CSVVPLERGTDTQYF.

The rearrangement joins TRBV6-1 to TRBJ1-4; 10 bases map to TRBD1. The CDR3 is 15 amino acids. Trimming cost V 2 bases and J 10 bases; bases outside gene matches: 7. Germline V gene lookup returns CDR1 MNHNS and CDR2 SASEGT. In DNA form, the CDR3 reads TGTGCCAGCAGTGAACCCCGGGACAGGGGTAGAAAACTGTTTTTT. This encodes CASSEPRDRGRKLFF.

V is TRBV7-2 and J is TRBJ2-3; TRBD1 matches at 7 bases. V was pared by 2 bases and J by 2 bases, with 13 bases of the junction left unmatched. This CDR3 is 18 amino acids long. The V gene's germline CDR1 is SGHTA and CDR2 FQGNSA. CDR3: CASSLSNFRQGDTDTQYF. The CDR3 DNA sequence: TGTGCCAGCAGCTTATCGAATTTTAGACAGGGTGACACAGATACGCAGTATTTT.